This T cell receptor (beta chain) was identified in a study of blood T cell repertoires in COVID-19. As processed by the authors: Reference gene primer amplification gave nucleated cell count estimates. Profiling relied on immunoSEQ multiplex PCR, and the TCRdb table lists in-frame clones only, not all of them. Clone size and V and J calls were adopted from that table, with D and trimming inferred from the DNA. The sample has approximately 27,000 clones, approximately 96% seen once; the top ten hold roughly 4.2%. V lost 3 bases and J 5 bases, leaving 14 bases between the germline ends. The germline CDR1 and CDR2 sequences are SGHAT and FQNNGV. The CDR3 is 14 amino acids.

The chain joins TRBV11-2 to TRBJ2-7; possibly TRBD2 for D (6 bases). The specimen was peripheral blood. This clonotype originated in a human donor with active COVID-19. The donor label of this sample is uncertain. DNA for the CDR3: TGTGCCAGCAGCTTTTCCGGGGGAACCAACGAGCAGTACTTC. This encodes CASSFSGGTNEQYF.